This T cell receptor (beta chain) was sequenced in a study of blood T cell repertoires in COVID-19. Profiled with immunoSEQ multiplex PCR; TCRdb holds only in-frame clones, not every one. The repertoire includes roughly 180,000 clones, about four fifths of them detected once, and around 18% sits in the top ten. Germline CDR1 reads MNHEY; CDR2 reads SMNVEV (reference sequence). The CDR3 totals 13 residues. V gave up 6 bases and J gave up 4 bases; unmatched junction bases: 3. The chain carries TRBV27 and TRBJ2-5; TRBD1 matches at 9 bases. Sequencing was done on a sample of PBMCs or T cells enriched from blood (not recorded which). The TCR was taken from a man aged 55 to 70 who had recovered from COVID-19. CDR3 nucleotide sequence: TGTGCCAGCAGGAAGACAGGGGGAGAGACCCAGTACTTC. It specifies CASRKTGGETQYF.